The 8 T cell receptor beta chains below were found in one sample sequenced in a study of identical twins. Using its own MiXCR run on the 5' RACE reads, TCRdb lists one record per CDR3 protein. Of about 690,000 distinct CDR3 sequences listed, roughly 6% are singletons. Sequencing input: naive T cells sorted from blood. The receptors stem from a man younger than 30 in good health.

This clonotype has ten or more counts. The J gene is TRBJ2-1, the V gene TRBV10-3; no reliable D call. The germline V and J ends were trimmed by 2 bases and 0 bases, with 8 bases remaining between them. CDR1 and CDR2 (germline): ENHRY, SYGVKD. This CDR3 region has 15 residues. The CDR3: CAISEGVSSYNEQFF. CDR3 nucleotides: TGTGCCATCAGTGAGGGGGTAAGCTCCTACAATGAGCAGTTCTTC.

This clonotype was detected many times. In nucleotides, the CDR3 is TGTGCCAGCAAGGGGGGGCCTAATCAGCCCCAGCATTTT. Residues: CASKGGPNQPQHF. This chain links TRBV12-3 or TRBV12-4 with TRBJ1-5; a possible D gene is TRBD1 (6 bases). With 7 bases removed from V and 4 bases from J, the gap between germline ends came to 11 bases. This CDR3 is 13 amino acids long.

The V call is TRBV6-1, the J call TRBJ2-7, with D perhaps matching TRBD2 (6 bases). With 5 bases removed from V and 5 bases from J, the gap between germline ends came to 16 bases. The CDR3 covers 14 residues. Germline CDR1 is MNHNS and CDR2 is SASEGT. The CDR3 DNA reads as TGTGCCAGCAGTCCTACCGGGGGAACGGACGAGCAGTACTTC. This gives the protein CASSPTGGTDEQYF.

J is TRBJ2-5 and V is TRBV19; the D is unclear. Germline lookup yields CDR1 LNHDA and CDR2 SQIVND (reference sequence). CDR3 length equals 15 residues. Trimming left V 5 bases short and J 2 bases short, with 15 bases between. CDR3 in amino acids: CASSRLLDLQETQYF. As DNA, the CDR3 is TGTGCCAGTAGTCGCCTCTTGGACCTACAAGAGACCCAGTACTTC.

This clonotype was counted only a few times. V is TRBV7-9 and J is TRBJ2-2; 7 nucleotides agree with TRBD1. Germline CDR1 is SEHNR and CDR2 is FQNEAQ (reference sequence). V shed 6 bases, J shed 3 bases, and the junction held 4 bases outside the gene matches. The CDR3 consists of 14 residues. The CDR3 nucleotides read TGTGCCAGCAGTGCCGACAGGGACACCGGGGAGCTGTTTTTT. Residues: CASSADRDTGELFF. Looking up the rest from reference TRBV7-9 and TRBJ2-2 gives the full variable domain: DTGVSQNPRHKITKRGQNVTFRCDPISEHNRLYWYRQTLGQGPEFLTYFQNEAQLEKSRLLSDRFSAERPKGSFSTLEIQRTEQGDSAMYLCASSADRDTGELFFGEGSRLTVL.

The chain combines TRBV28 with TRBJ2-7; 7 bases map to TRBD1. V dropped 3 bases and J dropped 7; count of bases not matched to a gene: 12. The CDR3 covers 15 residues. CDR1 and CDR2 (germline): MDHEN, SYDVKM. CDR3 sequence reads: CASSFPWTGGLEQYF. In DNA, the CDR3 is TGTGCCAGCAGTTTCCCCTGGACAGGAGGTTTGGAGCAGTACTTC.

The table lists this clonotype with a few counts. V usage is TRBV7-8 and J usage is TRBJ1-5, with D possibly being TRBD1 (5 bases). The CDR3 loop spans 14 amino acids. The V gene's germline CDR1 is SGHVS and CDR2 FQNEAQ. Deletions cut 1 base from V and 7 bases from J, with 11 bases between. In nucleotides, the CDR3 is TGTGCCAGCAGCTTAGGCAGGGCCGGGCAGCCCCAGCATTTT. Encoded protein: CASSLGRAGQPQHF.

This rearrangement joins TRBV7-6 to TRBJ1-1; D uncertain. The CDR3 length is 16 residues. Trimming removed 5 bases at V and 2 bases at J, with 18 bases between. The V gene's germline CDR1 is SGHVS and CDR2 FNYEAQ. The CDR3 DNA is TGTGCCAGCAGCCCAGCCGTAGGGCGGAGAAACACTGAAGCTTTCTTT. Residues: CASSPAVGRRNTEAFF.